Sequencing of this T cell receptor (beta chain) was carried out in a study of T cell repertoires in cytomegalovirus infection. Study overall: The authors used CMV epitopes that were HLA-C-restricted (recently identified) and HLA-B-restricted (well studied). An indication of both CMV infection and matching HLA type came from public TCR beta signatures. Regarding the study as a whole: CMV-specific TCR beta clonotypes restricted by HLA-C were the ones dominating the ex vivo response. Summed frequency of shared TCR beta families picked out CMV carriers who also had the relevant HLA.

A few counts support this clonotype. The antigen remains unidentified. Germline CDR1 and CDR2: MNHEY and SMNVEV (reference sequence). The V gene lost 3 bases and the J gene lost 2 bases, with 14 bases spanning the gap. The length of the CDR3 is 16 residues. MiXCR was run by TCRdb on the reads, yielding one entry per CDR3 protein. The sample lists around 900,000 distinct CDR3 sequences, roughly 30% occurring once. This specimen was cultured CD8+ T cells from PBMCs, taken from culture after CMV antigen stimulation. This receptor was identified in a human donor in good health (CMV status not recorded). Some clones in this sample may be carry-over from other donors' samples. The V call is TRBV27, the J call TRBJ2-1, with a possible D match to TRBD1 (5 bases). For the CDR3, the DNA is TGTGCCAGCAGTTTCCGGCTAAGGGGAACCTACAATGAGCAGTTCTTC. Translating it yields CASSFRLRGTYNEQFF.